The 26 T cell receptor beta chains presented below share a single source sample, sequenced in a study of beta chain features in type 1 diabetes. Study-wide results and limits: Type 1 diabetes patients showed a moderate but significant shortening of TCRB CDR3s in all four CD4+ subsets.

No antigens are known for them. Every bit of the isolated RNA underwent reverse transcription, so sequencing read expressed TCRB transcripts. Generated by immunoSEQ multiplex PCR, the TCRdb table keeps only in-frame clones and is missing some. Here the sample spans about 700,000 clones, 13% being singletons. Sequencing was carried out using naive CD4+ T cells from blood. The receptors originated from a man aged 18 to 30 with type 1 diabetes.

A note on this clone: Within the sample, other DNA sequences also encode this same CDR3. V gene TRBV29-1 combines with J gene TRBJ1-2, with 7 bases fitting TRBD1. V gave up 6 bases and J gave up 4 bases; unmatched junction bases: 5. There are 12 residues in the CDR3. Germline lookup yields CDR1 SQVTM and CDR2 ANQGSEA. Here the CDR3 reads CSVSRDSYGYTF. CDR3 DNA: TGCAGCGTCAGCCGGGACAGCTATGGCTACACCTTC.

The chain is built from TRBV30 and TRBJ1-2; the D gene is possibly TRBD1 (5 bases). Trimming left V 4 bases short and J 6 bases short, with 15 bases between. The CDR3 runs to 13 residues. Per germline, CDR1 GTSNPN and CDR2 SVGIG (reference sequence). CDR3 DNA sequence: TGTGCCTGGATAGGAGGGACCTTCGATGGCTACACCTTC. This translates into CAWIGGTFDGYTF.

V usage is TRBV9 and J usage is TRBJ2-2; D is ambiguous. CDR3 size: 13 residues. Per the germline V gene, CDR1 is SGDLS and CDR2 is YYNGEE. Trimming left V 6 bases short and J 1 base short, with 7 bases between. DNA for the CDR3: TGTGCCAGCAACCGACAGAACACCGGGGAGCTGTTTTTT. It codes for CASNRQNTGELFF.

The J gene is TRBJ2-1, the V gene TRBV6-5; D may be TRBD1 (6 bases). The CDR3 is 13 amino acids. Germline loops: CDR1 MNHEY, CDR2 SVGAGI. Deletions cut 5 bases from V and 4 bases from J, with 9 bases between. The CDR3 region is CASSRGHYNEQFF. CDR3 DNA sequence: TGTGCCAGCAGTAGGGGACATTACAATGAGCAGTTCTTC.

The chain is built from TRBV10-3 and TRBJ2-3; unclear D gene. Germline V gene sequence: CDR1 ENHRY, CDR2 SYGVKD. CDR3 size: 13 residues. V was trimmed by 3 bases and J by 3 bases, leaving 7 bases between them. The CDR3 protein is CAISDGVTDTQYF. CDR3 nucleotide sequence: TGTGCCATCAGTGACGGTGTTACAGATACGCAGTATTTT.

The chain has TRBV5-1 and TRBJ2-1; D may be TRBD1 (5 bases). V gave up 4 bases and J gave up 6 bases, with 11 bases separating them. The length of the CDR3 is 13 residues. Per the germline V gene, CDR1 is SGHRS and CDR2 is YFSETQ. In nucleotides, the CDR3 is TGCGCCAGCAGCAGTGGGGCATTCAATGAGCAGTTCTTC. Its protein product is CASSSGAFNEQFF.

The V call is TRBV25-1, the J call TRBJ1-2; D not resolved. The CDR3 loop spans 14 amino acids. The V and J ends lost 0 bases and 3 bases respectively, with 8 bases between them. Per germline, CDR1 MGHDK and CDR2 SYGVNS. CDR3 protein: CASSEYGGHYGYTF. The CDR3 DNA is TGTGCCAGCAGTGAATATGGCGGGCACTATGGCTACACCTTC.

This clone occurred a few times. This chain uses TRBV18 with TRBJ2-7; D is possibly TRBD1 (5 bases). The CDR3 extends over 15 amino acids. Germline CDR1 reads KGHSH; CDR2 reads LQKENI. Trimming removed 5 bases from V and 2 bases from J, with 16 bases in between. In DNA, the CDR3 is TGTGCCAGCTCATCTCTACTGACAGCTACCTACGAGCAGTACTTC. Translation gives CASSSLLTATYEQYF.

This clone was seen a few times. The chain recombines TRBV2 with TRBJ2-7; D call uncertain. V lost 6 bases, J lost 6 bases, and 9 bases lay in between. This CDR3 comprises 11 residues. Per germline, CDR1 SNHLY and CDR2 FYNNEI. The CDR3 bases are TGTGCCAGCAGCCTCGAGGTCGAGCAGTACTTC. Encoded protein: CASSLEVEQYF.

This clone was found a few times. The chain combines TRBV18 with TRBJ2-7; D gene unclear. The V gene's germline CDR1 is KGHSH and CDR2 LQKENI. The CDR3 has 14 residues. V was clipped by 2 bases and J by 3 bases, with 11 bases between them. The chain's CDR3 is CASSPTVVGYEQYF. In nucleotides, the CDR3 is TGTGCCAGCTCACCAACCGTCGTCGGCTACGAGCAGTACTTC. Full variable domain (rest looked up from reference TRBV18 and TRBJ2-7): NAGVMQNPRHLVRRRGQEARLRCSPMKGHSHVYWYRQLPEEGLKFMVYLQKENIIDESGMPKERFSAEFPKEGPSILRIQQVVRGDSAAYFCASSPTVVGYEQYFGPGTRLTVT.

This clone was found a few times. The CDR3 DNA is TGTGCCAGCAGCTTGGGGCAGGGGCAAGATACGCAGTATTTT. It encodes CASSLGQGQDTQYF. V is TRBV5-4 and J is TRBJ2-3, with D perhaps matching TRBD1 (6 bases). Germline CDR1 reads SGHNT; CDR2 reads YYREEE (reference sequence). Trimming left V 0 bases short and J 5 bases short, with 10 bases between. This CDR3 has 14 amino acids.

This chain connects TRBV6-6 to TRBJ1-1; 9 bases map to TRBD1. Germline CDR1 is MNHNY and CDR2 is SVGAGI (reference sequence). The J segment lost 3 bases and the V segment lost 4 bases, leaving 9 bases of the junction unmatched. CDR3 length: 16 residues. The CDR3 is CASSSAYRGQDTEAFF. The CDR3 DNA reads as TGTGCCAGCAGTTCGGCCTACAGGGGGCAGGACACTGAAGCTTTCTTT.

This rearrangement joins TRBV5-1 to TRBJ2-7; 11 bases line up with TRBD1. The CDR3 covers 15 residues. The ends lost 0 bases at V and 6 bases at J; junction bases unmatched: 5. In germline, CDR1 is SGHRS, CDR2 YFSETQ. CDR3 sequence: CASSLVADRGLEQYF. CDR3 bases: TGCGCCAGCAGCTTGGTCGCGGACAGGGGGCTCGAGCAGTACTTC.

The J gene is TRBJ2-7, the V gene TRBV29-1, with 7 bases that match TRBD2. The germline CDR1 and CDR2 sequences are SQVTM and ANQGSEA. J lost 4 bases, V lost 1 base, and 4 bases had no gene match. This CDR3 comprises 13 residues. The CDR3 DNA reads TGCAGCGTTGAAGGGCAGGGAGGGTACGAGCAGTACTTC. This sequence encodes CSVEGQGGYEQYF.

This clone was seen a few times. Other DNA variants within this sample encode the same CDR3. The rearrangement links TRBV27 to TRBJ2-7; D gene unclear. The ends were cut back, 4 bases at V and 2 bases at J, with 3 bases in the middle. Per the germline V gene, CDR1 is MNHEY and CDR2 is SMNVEV (reference sequence). The CDR3 contains 11 residues. The CDR3 reads CASSSAYEQYF. The CDR3 bases are TGTGCCAGCAGTTCTGCCTACGAGCAGTACTTC.

The V gene is TRBV2, the J gene TRBJ2-4; D uncertain. The CDR3 is made up of 14 amino acids. The V gene's germline CDR1 is SNHLY and CDR2 FYNNEI. V shed 4 bases and J shed 7 bases, with 14 bases lying between them. This chain's CDR3 is CASSADGLGNIQYF. CDR3 nucleotides: TGTGCCAGCAGTGCCGACGGGTTAGGCAACATTCAGTACTTC.

This clone was found a few times. The DNA for the CDR3 is TGTGCCAGCAGCTTAAAGGCGTATAGCAATCAGCCCCAGCATTTT. It specifies CASSLKAYSNQPQHF. This chain links TRBV13 with TRBJ1-5; D not certain. Germline loops: CDR1 PRHDT, CDR2 FYEKMQ (reference sequence). V dropped 2 bases and J dropped 0 bases, with 8 bases sitting between them. This CDR3 region has 15 residues.

This clone was counted a few times. This chain connects TRBV19 to TRBJ1-1; D not certain. Trimming removed 4 bases from V and 0 bases from J, with 9 bases in between. The CDR3 runs to 14 residues. Germline lookup yields CDR1 LNHDA and CDR2 SQIVND (reference sequence). The CDR3 protein is CASSTATVNTEAFF. CDR3 sequence (DNA): TGTGCCAGTAGTACCGCAACAGTGAACACTGAAGCTTTCTTT.

The rearrangement joins TRBV6-5 to TRBJ1-6; the D is unclear. In germline, CDR1 is MNHEY, CDR2 SVGAGI. The CDR3 extends over 13 amino acids. V gave up 2 bases and J gave up 5 bases, with 4 bases separating them. DNA of the CDR3: TGTGCCAGCAGTTACGTCGATAATTCACCCCTCCACTTT. This codes for CASSYVDNSPLHF.

A few counts support this clone. The chain employs TRBV4-1 and TRBJ1-5, with a possible D match to TRBD1 (5 bases). Between the trimmed V and J ends, which lost 0 bases and 3 bases, there was a span of 9 bases. Germline loops: CDR1 MGHRA, CDR2 YSYEKL. This CDR3 has 15 residues. This CDR3 is CASSQEGRVNQPQHF. The CDR3 region has the DNA TGCGCCAGCAGCCAAGAAGGCAGGGTCAATCAGCCCCAGCATTTT.

This clone was detected only a few times. This chain connects TRBV16 to TRBJ2-7; D remains ambiguous. Trimming shortened V by 0 bases and J by 4 bases, and 7 bases separated the two germline ends. The CDR3 is made up of 13 amino acids. Germline V CDR1 and CDR2: KGHSY, FQNENV. The CDR3 here is CASSQSEEYEQYF. Here the CDR3 DNA reads TGTGCCAGCAGCCAATCCGAGGAGTACGAGCAGTACTTC.

The chain couples TRBV9 to TRBJ2-3; 9 nucleotides agree with TRBD1. The V segment lost 4 bases and the J segment 5 bases; nucleotides outside the gene matches: 11. Per germline, CDR1 SGDLS and CDR2 YYNGEE. CDR3 size: 16 residues. The CDR3 spells CASSRLGTGRGDTQYF. The CDR3 DNA reads as TGTGCCAGCAGCCGATTGGGGACAGGGCGAGGAGATACGCAGTATTTT.

There are a few counts of this clone. This sequence joins TRBV25-1 and TRBJ2-5; the match to TRBD2 covers 11 bases. This CDR3 is 15 amino acids long. With 4 bases clipped from V and 5 bases from J, the junction kept 6 bases outside the gene matches. Germline V gives CDR1 MGHDK, CDR2 SYGVNS. DNA of the CDR3: TGTGCCAGCAGTGTTAGCGGGGGGGCCGTGGAGACCCAGTACTTC. This encodes CASSVSGGAVETQYF.

To note about this clone: Other DNA sequences within the sample encode an identical CDR3. This chain uses TRBV5-6 with TRBJ1-5; unclear D gene. V lost 2 bases and J 5 bases, leaving 5 bases between the germline ends. CDR1 and CDR2 (germline): SGHDT, YYEEEE. This CDR3 comprises 12 residues. DNA of the CDR3: TGTGCCAGCAGCTTAGGATATCAGCCCCAGCATTTT. Protein product: CASSLGYQPQHF.

The genes are TRBV10-1 and TRBJ2-7; D is possibly TRBD1 or TRBD2 (5 bases each). CDR1 WNHNN and CDR2 SYGVQD come from the germline V gene (reference sequence). The CDR3 covers 15 residues. Trimming cost V 0 bases and J 5 bases, with 14 bases left between them. CDR3 sequence reads: CASSESGTVLDEQYF. The CDR3 nucleotides read TGCGCCAGCAGTGAGTCGGGGACGGTCCTAGACGAGCAGTACTTC.

This clone was seen a handful of times. The V call is TRBV4-1, the J call TRBJ2-7; D unresolved. This CDR3 has 13 amino acids. V dropped 0 bases and J dropped 6 bases, with 9 bases sitting between them. CDR1 and CDR2 from the germline V gene are MGHRA and YSYEKL. The CDR3 DNA reads as TGCGCCAGCAGCCAAGAGTGGGCAGCCGAGCAGTACTTC. It specifies CASSQEWAAEQYF.